A single sample gave rise to the 29 T cell receptor beta chains below, sequenced in a study of molecular identifiers for immune sequencing clone quantification. From the PCR reads, TCRdb called clonotypes with MiXCR, one entry per CDR3 protein. The sample records around 480,000 distinct CDR3 sequences, 25% being singletons. The specimen sequenced was naive CD8+ T cells from blood, with Jurkat cell RNA spiked in. The subset is: FACS-sorted CD8+CD4-CCR7+CD45RA+ naive T cells. These receptors were collected from a human donor in good health. Some libraries in this study had Jurkat cell RNA spiked in.

This clonotype was seen ten or more times. The J gene is TRBJ1-1, the V gene TRBV4-3; TRBD1 aligns across 7 bases. The CDR3 length is 16 residues. V gave up 0 bases and J gave up 6 bases; unmatched junction bases: 10. Germline CDR1 reads LGHNA; CDR2 reads YSLEER. CDR3 DNA sequence: TGCGCCAGCAGCCAAGATTCCCCAGGGGGTCTATCTGAAGCTTTCTTT. Translated: CASSQDSPGGLSEAFF.

The sample holds a few counts of this clonotype. V gene TRBV6-1 combines with J gene TRBJ1-6, with D possibly being TRBD1 (6 bases). This CDR3 is built from 14 residues. The V gene lost 11 bases and the J gene lost 6 bases, with 17 bases spanning the gap. The germline V gene encodes CDR1 MNHNS and CDR2 SASEGT. In nucleotides, the CDR3 is TGTGCCGGAACAAACAGGGATGGTAATTCACCCCTCCACTTT. Its translation is CAGTNRDGNSPLHF.

J is TRBJ1-1 and V is TRBV2, with D possibly being TRBD1 (5 bases). Germline assignment: CDR1 SNHLY and CDR2 FYNNEI. The CDR3 has 15 residues. Trimming pared 1 base from V and 0 bases from J, leaving 9 bases between. In DNA form, the CDR3 reads TGTGCCAGCAGTGAAGTTGGGGGAATGAACACTGAAGCTTTCTTT. This gives the protein CASSEVGGMNTEAFF.

This clonotype has only a few counts. This chain joins TRBV7-9 and TRBJ2-2; D not resolved. The V and J ends lost 5 bases and 4 bases respectively, with 5 bases between them. The CDR3 extends over 12 amino acids. From germline, CDR1 is SEHNR and CDR2 FQNEAQ (reference sequence). CDR3 bases: TGTGCCAGCAGCCGGGTCACCGGGGAGCTGTTTTTT. Amino acid sequence: CASSRVTGELFF.

This clonotype was seen ten or more times. The chain is built from TRBV28 and TRBJ1-5; D is unclear. The CDR3 runs 14 residues. The germline gives CDR1 MDHEN, CDR2 SYDVKM. Trimming left V 2 bases short and J 0 bases short, with 5 bases between. The CDR3 bases are TGTGCCAGCAGTTTAACCAATAGCAATCAGCCCCAGCATTTT. Translating it yields CASSLTNSNQPQHF.

This clonotype was seen a single time. This chain links TRBV27 with TRBJ1-5; D might be TRBD1 (5 bases). Germline values: CDR1 MNHEY, CDR2 SMNVEV (reference sequence). Deletions cut 2 bases from V and 7 bases from J, with 12 bases between. The CDR3 consists of 14 residues. Here the CDR3 reads CASSLRAGSQPQHF. The CDR3 bases are TGTGCCAGCAGTTTACGCGCAGGGAGCCAGCCCCAGCATTTT.

This clonotype has a handful of counts. The chain employs TRBV12-3 or TRBV12-4 and TRBJ1-5, with D perhaps matching TRBD1 (5 bases). The V end was cut by 7 bases, the J end by 4 bases, with 17 bases between. The CDR3 length is 15 residues. The CDR3 protein is CASKGGALPNQPQHF. DNA for the CDR3: TGTGCCAGCAAGGGCGGGGCGCTACCTAATCAGCCCCAGCATTTT.

J is TRBJ1-1 and V is TRBV5-6; D remains ambiguous. The CDR3 has 14 amino acids. V lost 1 base to trimming and J lost 5 bases, with 12 bases between them. Germline V gene data show CDR1 as SGHDT and CDR2 as YYEEEE. CDR3 DNA: TGTGCCAGCAGCTTGAAGATGAGTTGGACTGAAGCTTTCTTT. Amino acid sequence: CASSLKMSWTEAFF.

This clonotype showed up many times. The chain uses TRBV11-2 and TRBJ2-3; 9 nucleotides agree with TRBD1. V shed 6 bases and J 4 bases; nucleotides not matched to a gene: 11. Germline CDR1 reads SGHAT; CDR2 reads FQNNGV. CDR3 size: 16 residues. The CDR3 reads CASRTPGTGSADTQYF. Here the CDR3 DNA reads TGTGCCAGCAGAACTCCGGGGACAGGGTCCGCAGATACGCAGTATTTT.

The chain couples TRBV27 to TRBJ2-6, with unresolved D. The CDR3 is made up of 14 amino acids. Germline CDR1 reads MNHEY; CDR2 reads SMNVEV (reference sequence). V dropped 6 bases and J dropped 0 bases, with 6 bases sitting between them. The CDR3 nucleotides read TGTGCCAGCAGAGACACCTCTGGGGCCAACGTCCTGACTTTC. Translating it yields CASRDTSGANVLTF.

This clonotype has ten or more counts. V gene TRBV7-2 combines with J gene TRBJ2-7, with 9 bases aligning to TRBD2. The CDR3 spans 15 residues. Germline V gene sequence: CDR1 SGHTA, CDR2 FQGNSA. Trimming removed 6 bases from V and 6 bases from J; junction bases left unmatched: 12. In DNA, the CDR3 is TGTGCCAGCAGGGAGGTGGTTAGCGGGGGTTTCGAGCAGTACTTC. Translation: CASREVVSGGFEQYF.

This clonotype was found many times. V usage is TRBV7-9 and J usage is TRBJ2-7; 13 bases map to TRBD2. Per the germline V gene, CDR1 is SEHNR and CDR2 is FQNEAQ (reference sequence). V dropped 1 base and J dropped 0; count of bases not matched to a gene: 6. This CDR3 region has 18 residues. The CDR3 sequence is CASSLGTSGSQSSYEQYF. CDR3 DNA: TGTGCCAGCAGCTTAGGGACTAGCGGGAGCCAAAGCTCCTACGAGCAGTACTTC.

This clonotype was seen a few times. The chain couples TRBV19 to TRBJ2-2; D gene unclear. CDR1 LNHDA and CDR2 SQIVND come from the germline V gene (reference sequence). The CDR3 is made up of 14 amino acids. V was trimmed by 4 bases and J by 0 bases, leaving 6 bases between them. This chain's CDR3 is CASSRGSNTGELFF. CDR3 DNA: TGTGCCAGTAGTAGGGGTTCGAACACCGGGGAGCTGTTTTTT.

This clonotype was seen ten or more times. J is TRBJ2-2 and V is TRBV7-8; D is ambiguous. The germline V and J ends were trimmed by 6 bases and 1 base, with 3 bases remaining between them. CDR1 is SGHVS, CDR2 FQNEAQ, per germline. The CDR3 spans 12 residues. The CDR3 bases are TGTGCCAGCAGGAAGAACACCGGGGAGCTGTTTTTT. Residues: CASRKNTGELFF.

The genes are TRBV27 and TRBJ2-1; D uncertain. CDR1 and CDR2 from the germline V gene are MNHEY and SMNVEV (reference sequence). Trimming cost V 2 bases and J 7 bases, with 9 bases left between them. This CDR3 has 13 amino acids. The CDR3 here is CASSLRGRNEQFF. CDR3 bases: TGTGCCAGCAGTTTAAGAGGAAGGAATGAGCAGTTCTTC.

Concerning this clonotype itself: A much larger clone sits a single nucleotide away, making a read error possible. This sequence joins TRBV6-5 and TRBJ2-7, with D possibly matching TRBD2 (5 bases). The CDR3 loop spans 13 amino acids. V was cut by 0 bases and J by 6 bases, with 9 bases left in between. The germline CDR1 and CDR2 sequences are MNHEY and SVGAGI. Here the CDR3 DNA reads TGTGCCAGCAGTTACTCGGAGGTCTGCGAGCAGTACTTC. It encodes CASSYSEVCEQYF.

This clonotype came up a few times. Germline is not matched at one junction end, which may reflect a read error. V is TRBV12-3 or TRBV12-4 and J is TRBJ2-1; TRBD1 matches at 10 bases. The CDR3 length is 13 residues. The CDR3 region is CASRGQGVVLARF. In DNA, the CDR3 is TGTGCCAGCAGAGGACAGGGGGTTGTATTAGCTCGGTTC.

In its sample, this clonotype was seen many times. The rearrangement joins TRBV5-4 to TRBJ2-2; 7 positions agree with TRBD1. The CDR3 consists of 14 residues. Germline loops: CDR1 SGHNT, CDR2 YYREEE (reference sequence). V shed 4 bases, J shed 5 bases, and the junction held 5 bases outside the gene matches. CDR3 DNA: TGTGCCAGCAGCGCTGACAGGGTAACCGGGGAGCTGTTTTTT. Residues: CASSADRVTGELFF.

This clonotype was recorded once. Germline is not matched at one junction end, which may reflect a read error. V gene TRBV28 combines with J gene TRBJ1-4; 9 bases map to TRBD1. The CDR3 extends over 14 amino acids. Germline lookup yields CDR1 MDHEN and CDR2 SYDVKM. The DNA for the CDR3 is TGTGCCAGCAGTTTATACAGGGGGCGCGAAAAACTGTCTTTT. Protein: CASSLYRGREKLSF. Full variable domain (remainder filled in from reference TRBV28 and TRBJ1-4): DVKVTQSSRYLVKRTGEKVFLECVQDMDHENMFWYRQDPGLGLRLIYFSYDVKMKEKGDIPEGYSVSREKKERFSLILESASTNQTSMYLCASSLYRGREKLSFGSGTQLSVL.

This clonotype was picked up a small number of times. This chain joins TRBV7-9 and TRBJ2-2, with 7 bases fitting TRBD1. The V gene end was trimmed by 5 bases and the J gene end by 6 bases; junction bases not matched to a gene: 6. Germline V gene data show CDR1 as SEHNR and CDR2 as FQNEAQ (reference sequence). The CDR3 consists of 14 residues. The CDR3 loop is CASSQDRSPGELFF. CDR3 in DNA: TGTGCCAGCAGCCAGGACAGGTCTCCCGGGGAGCTGTTTTTT.

Notes on this clonotype: A much more abundant neighbour one base away suggests this may be a read error. The genes are TRBV29-1 and TRBJ1-1; D uncertain. Germline V CDR1 and CDR2: SQVTM, ANQGSEA. CDR3 length: 11 residues. The ends were cut back, 4 bases at V and 6 bases at J, with 9 bases in the middle. The CDR3: CSVVGPAEAFF. As DNA, the CDR3 is TGCAGCGTTGTAGGGCCAGCTGAAGCTTTCTTT.

This chain links TRBV7-9 with TRBJ1-1; D is undetermined. CDR3 length: 15 amino acids. Trimming stripped 5 bases from V and 4 bases from J, with 17 bases between. Germline lookup yields CDR1 SEHNR and CDR2 FQNEAQ (reference sequence). Here the CDR3 DNA reads TGTGCCAGCAGCCCGCAGAGAGTAGTAGGCACTGAAGCTTTCTTT. As protein: CASSPQRVVGTEAFF.

This clonotype came up a few times. The chain is built from TRBV4-3 and TRBJ2-7; no definite D call. Germline V CDR1 and CDR2: LGHNA, YSLEER. The germline V and J ends were trimmed by 4 bases and 4 bases, with 14 bases remaining between them. CDR3 size: 14 residues. This chain's CDR3 is CASSRAVSGYEQYF. For the CDR3, the DNA is TGCGCCAGCAGCCGGGCCGTTAGTGGGTACGAGCAGTACTTC.

This clonotype was seen more than once but under ten times. This sequence joins TRBV2 and TRBJ2-2, with a weak D call TRBD2 (6 bases). V lost 1 base to trimming and J lost 6 bases, with 9 bases between them. CDR1 is SNHLY and CDR2 is FYNNEI in the germline V gene. This CDR3 has 14 amino acids. In nucleotides, the CDR3 is TGTGCCAGCAGTGAAGGTTGGGGGGCCGGGGAGCTGTTTTTT. Translating it yields CASSEGWGAGELFF.

The chain combines TRBV27 with TRBJ1-1; D is unclear. The germline CDR1 and CDR2 sequences are MNHEY and SMNVEV (reference sequence). CDR3 length equals 13 residues. V dropped 6 bases and J dropped 7 bases, with 15 bases sitting between them. CDR3 in amino acids: CASRELGSDEAFF. In DNA form, the CDR3 reads TGTGCCAGCAGGGAGTTGGGGTCGGATGAAGCTTTCTTT.

The sample holds one count of this clonotype. V is TRBV2 and J is TRBJ2-7, with 7 bases matching TRBD1. The CDR3 is 15 amino acids. CDR1 is SNHLY, CDR2 FYNNEI, per germline. The junction had 13 bases not matched to a gene; V was cut back by 6 bases and J by 5 bases. CDR3 DNA sequence: TGTGCCAGCAGAGACCTGGGACAGAACTACGACGAGCAGTACTTC. Residues: CASRDLGQNYDEQYF.

A remark on this clonotype: Being one base from a much bigger clone, this may be a read error. The chain joins TRBV7-9 to TRBJ2-4, with 13 bases lining up with TRBD2. The germline CDR1 and CDR2 sequences are SEHNR and FQNEAQ (reference sequence). There are 17 residues in the CDR3. The ends lost 5 bases at V and 9 bases at J; junction bases unmatched: 13. This CDR3 reads CASSLGLAGALGSIQYF. Here the CDR3 DNA reads TGTGCCAGCAGCCTCGGACTAGCGGGGGCACTTGGCAGCATTCAGTACTTC.

The gene calls are TRBV7-9 and TRBJ2-7, with D unclear. V was clipped by 5 bases and J by 2 bases, with 13 bases between them. CDR1 and CDR2 (germline): SEHNR, FQNEAQ (reference sequence). The CDR3 extends over 14 amino acids. The CDR3 loop reads CASSKPEEPYEQYF. CDR3 nucleotide sequence: TGTGCCAGCAGCAAGCCCGAGGAGCCCTACGAGCAGTACTTC.

This clonotype was detected ten times or more. The chain uses TRBV7-2 and TRBJ2-1; no reliable D call. The CDR3 has 14 amino acids. Per germline, CDR1 SGHTA and CDR2 FQGNSA. V dropped 5 bases and J dropped 1 base, with 9 bases sitting between them. CDR3 DNA: TGTGCCAGCAGCCAAGGTGGGTCCTACAATGAGCAGTTCTTC. Translation: CASSQGGSYNEQFF.